This T cell receptor (beta chain) was found in a study of T cell responses to AZD1222 COVID-19 vaccine. Trimming removed 8 bases at V and 2 bases at J, with 10 bases between. The CDR3 spans 13 residues. Germline CDR1 reads MRHNA; CDR2 reads SNTAGT. Sequenced by immunoSEQ multiplex PCR; TCRdb stores in-frame clones only, minus some. The sample has some 180,000 clones, approximately 86% seen once. This clone occurred once. The chain joins TRBV6-4 to TRBJ1-3; D not certain. The receptor was isolated from an adult in good health. The starting material was peripheral blood, obtained on day 0 of AZD1222 vaccination. The CDR3 reads CASASEAGNTIYF. The CDR3 DNA reads as TGTGCCAGCGCGTCGGAGGCTGGAAACACCATATATTTT.